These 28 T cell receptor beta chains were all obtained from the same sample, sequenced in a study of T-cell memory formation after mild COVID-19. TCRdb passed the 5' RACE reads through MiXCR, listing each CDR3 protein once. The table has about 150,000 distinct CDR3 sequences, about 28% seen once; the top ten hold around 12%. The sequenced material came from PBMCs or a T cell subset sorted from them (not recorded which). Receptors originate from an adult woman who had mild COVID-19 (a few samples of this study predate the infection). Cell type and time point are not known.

CDR3 region: CASSLWAGQTYEQYF. In DNA form, the CDR3 reads TGTGCCAGCAGTTTATGGGCGGGGCAAACCTACGAGCAGTACTTC. The J gene is TRBJ2-7, the V gene TRBV27, with D possibly TRBD2 on 6 matching bases. V lost 1 base, J lost 2 bases, and 12 bases lay in between. The CDR3 extends over 15 amino acids. Germline loops: CDR1 MNHEY, CDR2 SMNVEV (reference sequence).

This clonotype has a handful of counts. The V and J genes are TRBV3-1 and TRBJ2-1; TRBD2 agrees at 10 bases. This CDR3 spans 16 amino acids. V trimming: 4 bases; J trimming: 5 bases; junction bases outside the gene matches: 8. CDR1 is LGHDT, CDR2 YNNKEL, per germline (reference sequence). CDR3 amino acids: CASSPLGLAVNNEQFF. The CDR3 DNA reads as TGTGCCAGCAGCCCTCTTGGACTAGCGGTTAACAATGAGCAGTTCTTC.

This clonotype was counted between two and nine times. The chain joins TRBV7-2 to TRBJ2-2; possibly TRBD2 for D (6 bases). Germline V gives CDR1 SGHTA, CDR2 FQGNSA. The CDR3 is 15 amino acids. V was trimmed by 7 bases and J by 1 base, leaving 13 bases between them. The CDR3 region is CASKKDGGNTGELFF. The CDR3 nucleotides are TGTGCCAGCAAAAAGGACGGGGGGAACACCGGGGAGCTGTTTTTT.

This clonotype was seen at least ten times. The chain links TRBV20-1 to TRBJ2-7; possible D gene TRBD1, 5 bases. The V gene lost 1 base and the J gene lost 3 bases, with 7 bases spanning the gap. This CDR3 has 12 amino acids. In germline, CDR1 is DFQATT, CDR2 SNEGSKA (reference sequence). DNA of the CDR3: TGCAGTGCTAGAGCCCAGGGCTACGAGCAGTACTTC. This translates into CSARAQGYEQYF.

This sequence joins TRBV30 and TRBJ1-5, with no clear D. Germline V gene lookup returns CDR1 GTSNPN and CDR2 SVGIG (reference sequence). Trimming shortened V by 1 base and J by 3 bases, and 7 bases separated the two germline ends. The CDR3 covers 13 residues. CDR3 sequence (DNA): TGTGCCTGGAGTGGGCAGACCAATCAGCCCCAGCATTTT. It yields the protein CAWSGQTNQPQHF.

CDR3 DNA sequence: TGCGCCAGCAGCGGCCCCAGCGGCCGGGTCGCTGAAGCTTTCTTT. Translated, it gives CASSGPSGRVAEAFF. The chain carries TRBV5-1 and TRBJ1-1; D uncertain. The CDR3 is 15 residues long. Trimming left V 4 bases short and J 6 bases short, with 19 bases between. CDR1 SGHRS and CDR2 YFSETQ come from the germline V gene.

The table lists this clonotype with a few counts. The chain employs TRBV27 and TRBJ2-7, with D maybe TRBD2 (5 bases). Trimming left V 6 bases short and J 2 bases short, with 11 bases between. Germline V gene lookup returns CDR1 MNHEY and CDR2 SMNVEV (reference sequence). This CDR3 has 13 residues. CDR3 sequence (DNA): TGTGCCAGCAGCGGGATCTCTCCCTACGAGCAGTACTTC. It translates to CASSGISPYEQYF.

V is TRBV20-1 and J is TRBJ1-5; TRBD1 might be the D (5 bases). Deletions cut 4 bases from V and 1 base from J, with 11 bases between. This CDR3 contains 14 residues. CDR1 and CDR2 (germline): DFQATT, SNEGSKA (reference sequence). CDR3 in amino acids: CSATLQGSNQPQHF. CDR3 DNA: TGCAGTGCTACGCTTCAGGGCAGCAATCAGCCCCAGCATTTT.

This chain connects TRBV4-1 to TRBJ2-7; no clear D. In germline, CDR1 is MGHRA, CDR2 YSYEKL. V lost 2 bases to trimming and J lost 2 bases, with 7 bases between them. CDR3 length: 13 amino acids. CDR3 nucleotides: TGCGCCAGCAGCCAAAAAAACCCCTACGAGCAGTACTTC. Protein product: CASSQKNPYEQYF.

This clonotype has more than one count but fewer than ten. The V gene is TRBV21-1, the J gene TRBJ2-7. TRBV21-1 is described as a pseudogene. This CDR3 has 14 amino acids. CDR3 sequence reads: CASSKVDGTYEQYF. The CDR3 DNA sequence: TGTGCCAGCAGCAAAGTGGACGGAACCTACGAGCAGTACTTC.

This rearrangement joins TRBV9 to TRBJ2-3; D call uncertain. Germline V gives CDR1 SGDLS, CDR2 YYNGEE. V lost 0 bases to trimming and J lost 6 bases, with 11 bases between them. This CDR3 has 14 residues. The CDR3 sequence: CASSVALEEDTQYF. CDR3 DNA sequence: TGTGCCAGCAGCGTAGCTCTTGAAGAGGATACGCAGTATTTT.

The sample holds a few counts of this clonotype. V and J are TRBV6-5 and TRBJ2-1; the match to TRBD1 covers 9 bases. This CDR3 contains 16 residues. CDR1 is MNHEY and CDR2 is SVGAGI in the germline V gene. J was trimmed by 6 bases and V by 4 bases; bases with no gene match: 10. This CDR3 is CASSLPGTGTANEQFF. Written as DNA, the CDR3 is TGTGCCAGCAGTTTACCCGGGACAGGGACGGCCAATGAGCAGTTCTTC.

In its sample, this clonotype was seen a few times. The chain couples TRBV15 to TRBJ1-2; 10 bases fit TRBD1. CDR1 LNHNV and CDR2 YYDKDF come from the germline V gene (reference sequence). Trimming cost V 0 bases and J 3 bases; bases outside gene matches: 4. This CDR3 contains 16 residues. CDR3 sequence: CATSRDPGQGHYGYTF. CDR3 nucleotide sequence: TGTGCCACCAGCAGAGACCCGGGACAGGGGCACTATGGCTACACCTTC.

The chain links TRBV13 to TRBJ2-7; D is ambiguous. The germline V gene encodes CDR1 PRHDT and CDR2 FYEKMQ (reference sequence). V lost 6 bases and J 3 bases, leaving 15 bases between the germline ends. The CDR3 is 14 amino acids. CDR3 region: CASSHTRASYEQYF. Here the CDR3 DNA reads TGTGCCAGCAGTCACACCCGTGCGAGCTACGAGCAGTACTTC.

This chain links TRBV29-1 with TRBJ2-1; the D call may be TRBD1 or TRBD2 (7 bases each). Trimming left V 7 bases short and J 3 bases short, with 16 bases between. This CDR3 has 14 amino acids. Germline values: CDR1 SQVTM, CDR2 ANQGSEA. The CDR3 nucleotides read TGCAGCGGATCAGGGGGAGGGGTCTACAATGAGCAGTTCTTC. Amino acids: CSGSGGGVYNEQFF.

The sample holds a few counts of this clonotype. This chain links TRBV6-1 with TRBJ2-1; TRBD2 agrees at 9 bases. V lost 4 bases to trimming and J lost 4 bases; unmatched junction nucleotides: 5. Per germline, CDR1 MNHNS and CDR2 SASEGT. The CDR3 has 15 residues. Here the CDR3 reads CASSVSTSGYNEQFF. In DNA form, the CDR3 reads TGTGCCAGCAGTGTCTCGACTAGCGGATACAATGAGCAGTTCTTC.

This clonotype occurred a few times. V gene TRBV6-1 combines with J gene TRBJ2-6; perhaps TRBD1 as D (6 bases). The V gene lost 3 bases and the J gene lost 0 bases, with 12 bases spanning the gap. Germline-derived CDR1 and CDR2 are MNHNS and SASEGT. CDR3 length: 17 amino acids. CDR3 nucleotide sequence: TGTGCCAGCAGTGACAGGGGCTGGGGCTCTGGGGCCAACGTCCTGACTTTC. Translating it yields CASSDRGWGSGANVLTF.

The CDR3 loop reads CASGGIAGSTDTQYF. In DNA, the CDR3 is TGTGCCAGCGGGGGGATAGCGGGAAGCACAGATACGCAGTATTTT. The rearrangement joins TRBV9 to TRBJ2-3; 8 nucleotides match TRBD2. Trimming at V came to 7 bases and at J to 0 bases, leaving 7 bases not matched to a gene. The CDR3 length is 15 residues. Germline CDR1 reads SGDLS; CDR2 reads YYNGEE.

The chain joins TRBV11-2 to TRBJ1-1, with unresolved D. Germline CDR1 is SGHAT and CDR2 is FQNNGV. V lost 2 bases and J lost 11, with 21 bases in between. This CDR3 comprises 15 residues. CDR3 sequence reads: CASSLSPGINLGAFF. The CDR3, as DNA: TGTGCCAGCAGCTTATCCCCGGGCATCAACTTGGGTGCTTTCTTT.

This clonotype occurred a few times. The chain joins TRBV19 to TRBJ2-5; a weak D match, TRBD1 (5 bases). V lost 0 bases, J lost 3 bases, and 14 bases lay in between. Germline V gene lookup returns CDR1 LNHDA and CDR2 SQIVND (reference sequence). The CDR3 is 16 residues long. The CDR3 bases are TGTGCCAGTAGTATAGATCTATACGGCAGGGAAGAGACCCAGTACTTC. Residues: CASSIDLYGREETQYF.

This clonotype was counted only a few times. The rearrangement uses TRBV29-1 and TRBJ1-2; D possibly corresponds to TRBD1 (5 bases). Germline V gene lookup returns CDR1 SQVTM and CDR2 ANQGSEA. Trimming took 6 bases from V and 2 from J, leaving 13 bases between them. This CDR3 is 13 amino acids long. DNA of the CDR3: TGCAGCGTGAACGACGAGGGGAACTATGGCTACACCTTC. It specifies CSVNDEGNYGYTF.

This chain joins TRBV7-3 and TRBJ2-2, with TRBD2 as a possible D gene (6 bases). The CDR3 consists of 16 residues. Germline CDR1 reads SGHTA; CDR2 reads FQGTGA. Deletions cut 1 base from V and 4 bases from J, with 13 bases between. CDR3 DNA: TGTGCCAGCAGCTTAATCGGGGGAGACCGCACCGGGGAGCTGTTTTTT. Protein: CASSLIGGDRTGELFF.

CDR3 sequence reads: CAISVREGNNEQFF. The DNA for the CDR3 is TGTGCCATCAGTGTTCGGGAGGGAAACAATGAGCAGTTCTTC. The chain couples TRBV10-3 to TRBJ2-1; TRBD2 matches at 8 bases. J gave up 5 bases and V 4 bases, and 4 bases lay outside the gene matches. The CDR3 spans 14 residues. Germline V CDR1 and CDR2: ENHRY, SYGVKD.

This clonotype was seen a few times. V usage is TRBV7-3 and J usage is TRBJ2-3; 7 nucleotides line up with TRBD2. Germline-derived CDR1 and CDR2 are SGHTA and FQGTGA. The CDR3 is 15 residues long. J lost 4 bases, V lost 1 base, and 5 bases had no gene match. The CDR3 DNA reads TGTGCCAGCAGCTTAATGAGCGGGGTCGCAGATACGCAGTATTTT. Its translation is CASSLMSGVADTQYF.

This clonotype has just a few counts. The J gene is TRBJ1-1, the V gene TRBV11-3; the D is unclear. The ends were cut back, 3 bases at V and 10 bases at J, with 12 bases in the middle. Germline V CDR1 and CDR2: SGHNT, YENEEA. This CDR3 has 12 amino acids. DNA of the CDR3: TGTGCCAGCAGCTTCGAGCGACGGGCAGCTTTCTTT. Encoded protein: CASSFERRAAFF.

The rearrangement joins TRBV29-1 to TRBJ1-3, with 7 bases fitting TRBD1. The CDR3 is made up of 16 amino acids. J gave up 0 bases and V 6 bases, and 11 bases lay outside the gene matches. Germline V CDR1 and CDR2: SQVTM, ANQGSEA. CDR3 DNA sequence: TGCAGCGTCGCCCAACAGGGGCTCCGCTCTGGAAACACCATATATTTT. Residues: CSVAQQGLRSGNTIYF. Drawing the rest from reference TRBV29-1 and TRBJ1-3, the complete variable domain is SAVISQKPSRDICQRGTSLTIQCQVDSQVTMMFWYRQQPGQSLTLIATANQGSEATYESGFVIDKFPISRPNLTFSTLTVSNMSPEDSSIYLCSVAQQGLRSGNTIYFGEGSWLTVV.

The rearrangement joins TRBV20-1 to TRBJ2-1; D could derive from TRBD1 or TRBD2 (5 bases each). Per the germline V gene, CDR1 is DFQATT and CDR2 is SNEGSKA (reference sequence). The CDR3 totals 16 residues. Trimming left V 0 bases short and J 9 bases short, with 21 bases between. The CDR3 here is CSARDDGTSGTIEQFF. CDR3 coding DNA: TGCAGTGCTAGAGATGATGGGACGAGCGGCACTATTGAGCAGTTCTTC.

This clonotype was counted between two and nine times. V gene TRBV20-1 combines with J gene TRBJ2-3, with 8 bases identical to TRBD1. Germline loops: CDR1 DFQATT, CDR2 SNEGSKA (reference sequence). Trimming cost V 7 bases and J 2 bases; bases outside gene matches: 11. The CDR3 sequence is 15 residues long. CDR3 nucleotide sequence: TGCAGTGTCCCGGCAGGGGGCCGATACACAGATACGCAGTATTTT. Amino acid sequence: CSVPAGGRYTDTQYF.